These 31 T cell receptor beta chains came from one sample sequenced in a study of blood T cell repertoires in COVID-19 (dated by TCRdb to the early 2020s). The protocol used for the library was the immunoSEQ multiplex PCR assay. The immuneACCESS repertoire file appears here via TCRdb, limited to in-frame rearrangements. These files lack a portion of the clones; in checked studies, under half of the deficit traces to unresolved V genes, and the cause of the others is not known. The sample data list some 95,000 clones, and about 91% of these were observed just once. About 1.8% of the sample goes to the ten largest clones. The sample taken for sequencing was peripheral blood. These receptors originate from a human donor with active COVID-19. The donor label of this sample is uncertain.

This clone appeared a single time. The chain carries TRBV10-3 and TRBJ1-2; perhaps TRBD1 as D (5 bases). V shed 4 bases and J shed 6 bases, with 12 bases lying between them. The germline gives CDR1 ENHRY, CDR2 SYGVKD. The CDR3 totals 13 residues. CDR3 protein: CAISVGEGNGYTF. In DNA form, the CDR3 reads TGTGCCATCAGTGTAGGGGAGGGGAATGGCTACACCTTC.

The chain recombines TRBV24-1 with TRBJ2-2; 8 bases fit TRBD1. The J segment lost 2 bases and the V segment lost 4 bases, leaving 5 bases of the junction unmatched. Germline CDR1 reads KGHDR; CDR2 reads SFDVKD. There are 16 residues in the CDR3. CDR3 sequence reads: CATSDSGQGNTGELFF. The CDR3 DNA reads TGTGCCACCAGTGACTCCGGACAGGGTAACACCGGGGAGCTGTTTTTT.

The rearrangement uses TRBV27 and TRBJ2-7, with 7 bases matching TRBD2. Germline trimming cut 5 bases from V and 3 bases from J; bases unmatched to any gene: 10. The CDR3 contains 15 residues. Germline loops: CDR1 MNHEY, CDR2 SMNVEV (reference sequence). The CDR3 DNA sequence: TGTGCCAGCAGTCTGTCTGGGGGGGTATACTACGAGCAGTACTTC. Translating gives CASSLSGGVYYEQYF.

The rearrangement links TRBV9 to TRBJ2-3; the D gene is possibly TRBD1 (7 bases). Per germline, CDR1 SGDLS and CDR2 YYNGEE. CDR3 length: 17 residues. The V end was cut by 2 bases, the J end by 6 bases, with 22 bases between. The DNA for the CDR3 is TGTGCCAGCAGCGTGGGGGATGGAGGGGGCTTATTGGATACGCAGTATTTT. The encoded protein is CASSVGDGGGLLDTQYF.

The chain carries TRBV27 and TRBJ1-2, with a weak D call TRBD1 (5 bases). The CDR3 spans 15 residues. CDR1 and CDR2 from the germline V gene are MNHEY and SMNVEV (reference sequence). V lost 2 bases to trimming and J lost 1 base, with 11 bases between them. CDR3 in amino acids: CASSLSRAFNYGYTF. CDR3 DNA sequence: TGTGCCAGCAGTTTAAGCAGGGCCTTTAACTATGGCTACACCTTC.

The V gene is TRBV12-5, the J gene TRBJ1-2; no firm D call. Germline values: CDR1 LGHNT, CDR2 FRNRAP. The CDR3 extends over 14 amino acids. V lost 3 bases, J lost 2 bases, and 10 bases lay in between. The CDR3 loop reads CASGFPGFNYGYTF. CDR3 bases: TGTGCTAGTGGTTTCCCGGGGTTCAACTATGGCTACACCTTC. The variable domain in full, with the rest retrieved from reference TRBV12-5 and TRBJ1-2, is DARVTQTPRHKVTEMGQEVTMRCQPILGHNTVFWYRQTMMQGLELLAYFRNRAPLDDSGMPKDRFSAEMPDATLATLKIQPSEPRDSAVYFCASGFPGFNYGYTFGSGTRLTVV.

The chain recombines TRBV5-1 with TRBJ2-1; tentatively, D is TRBD2 (7 bases). The V gene lost 2 bases and the J gene lost 8 bases, with 20 bases spanning the gap. The CDR3 runs to 16 residues. From germline, CDR1 is SGHRS and CDR2 YFSETQ. CDR3 DNA sequence: TGCGCCAGCAGCTTATACAGGGATGGGAGGGCATATGAGCAGTTCTTC. The encoded protein is CASSLYRDGRAYEQFF.

The chain uses TRBV2 and TRBJ1-2; 7 nucleotides match TRBD1. Germline values: CDR1 SNHLY, CDR2 FYNNEI. Trimming at V came to 3 bases and at J to 3 bases, leaving 7 bases not matched to a gene. CDR3 size: 15 residues. In nucleotides, the CDR3 is TGTGCCAGCAGTGATCGGACAGGTCCAGACTATGGCTACACCTTC. Amino acids: CASSDRTGPDYGYTF. Drawing the rest from reference TRBV2 and TRBJ1-2, the complete variable domain is EPEVTQTPSHQVTQMGQEVILRCVPISNHLYFYWYRQILGQKVEFLVSFYNNEISEKSEIFDDQFSVERPDGSNFTLKIRSTKLEDSAMYFCASSDRTGPDYGYTFGSGTRLTVV.

Details on this clone: Additional DNA sequences in this sample encode the identical CDR3. Written as DNA, the CDR3 is TGTGCCAGCAGCTTGGTTAGCGATGAGCAGTTCTTC. Translated: CASSLVSDEQFF. The chain employs TRBV5-6 and TRBJ2-1; D perhaps matches TRBD2 (5 bases). V was clipped by 0 bases and J by 8 bases, with 6 bases between them. Germline V lookup: CDR1 SGHDT, CDR2 YYEEEE. The CDR3 loop spans 12 amino acids.

In this sample, this clone turned up a few times. The CDR3 here is CASTRADGQTYGYTF. CDR3 coding DNA: TGTGCCAGTACCCGAGCCGATGGGCAGACCTATGGCTACACCTTC. The rearrangement links TRBV19 to TRBJ1-2, with D unresolved. CDR1 is LNHDA, CDR2 SQIVND, per germline (reference sequence). Trimming cost V 7 bases and J 4 bases, with 19 bases left between them. The CDR3 is made up of 15 amino acids.

This sequence joins TRBV6-1 and TRBJ2-3; tentative D call: TRBD2 (6 bases). From germline, CDR1 is MNHNS and CDR2 SASEGT. V was clipped by 1 base and J by 6 bases, with 11 bases between them. The CDR3 loop spans 14 amino acids. In DNA form, the CDR3 reads TGTGCCAGCAGTGAAGGGCTAGCGCGTGATACGCAGTATTTT. It specifies CASSEGLARDTQYF.

The genes are TRBV19 and TRBJ2-6, with 7 bases that match TRBD1. Germline V CDR1 and CDR2: LNHDA, SQIVND (reference sequence). Trimming cost V 3 bases and J 0 bases; bases outside gene matches: 8. This CDR3 comprises 18 residues. This chain's CDR3 is CASSIQTGQYSGANVLTF. Here the CDR3 DNA reads TGTGCCAGTAGTATTCAGACAGGGCAATACTCTGGGGCCAACGTCCTGACTTTC.

V and J are TRBV7-6 and TRBJ1-5; D gene ambiguous. V dropped 1 base and J dropped 1 base, with 11 bases sitting between them. This CDR3 has 16 residues. Germline V gene sequence: CDR1 SGHVS, CDR2 FNYEAQ. This CDR3 is CASSLGTAESNQPQHF. CDR3 DNA: TGTGCCAGCAGCTTAGGTACCGCTGAGAGCAATCAGCCCCAGCATTTT.

The gene calls are TRBV9 and TRBJ2-2; 7 bases map to TRBD1. The CDR3 is 17 amino acids. The V and J ends lost 2 bases and 3 bases, in that order; junction bases with no gene match: 10. The germline CDR1 and CDR2 sequences are SGDLS and YYNGEE. This CDR3 is CASSVARGGEDTGELFF. CDR3 sequence (DNA): TGTGCCAGCAGCGTGGCACGAGGGGGCGAGGACACCGGGGAGCTGTTTTTT.

The chain couples TRBV5-1 to TRBJ2-7, with 8 nucleotides matching TRBD2. Trimming removed 4 bases from V and 4 bases from J; junction bases left unmatched: 7. The CDR3 is made up of 14 amino acids. Germline loops: CDR1 SGHRS, CDR2 YFSETQ. As DNA, the CDR3 is TGCGCCAGCAGCCTGGGGCGGGGGGATTACGAGCAGTACTTC. Translated, it gives CASSLGRGDYEQYF.

This chain connects TRBV11-2 to TRBJ2-7, with 9 bases identical to TRBD1. The germline V gene encodes CDR1 SGHAT and CDR2 FQNNGV. After removal of 1 base from V and 3 bases from J, the junction contained 1 base not matched to a gene. This CDR3 region has 14 residues. The CDR3 loop is CASSLGQGGYEQYF. The CDR3 DNA follows: TGTGCCAGCAGCTTAGGACAGGGGGGCTACGAGCAGTACTTC.

The chain joins TRBV9 to TRBJ2-2, with D perhaps matching TRBD1 (6 bases). Germline assignment: CDR1 SGDLS and CDR2 YYNGEE. CDR3 length: 15 amino acids. Trimming took off 4 bases at V and 1 base at J, with 11 bases between the two ends. CDR3 residues: CASSLDRLNTGELFF. CDR3 sequence (DNA): TGTGCCAGCAGCCTCGACAGGTTGAACACCGGGGAGCTGTTTTTT. Variable domain in full (rest from reference TRBV9 and TRBJ2-2): DSGVTQTPKHLITATGQRVTLRCSPRSGDLSVYWYQQSLDQGLQFLIQYYNGEERAKGNILERFSAQQFPDLHSELNLSSLELGDSALYFCASSLDRLNTGELFFGEGSRLTVL.

The chain has TRBV9 and TRBJ2-1; TRBD2 matches at 13 bases. This CDR3 has 18 amino acids. CDR1 is SGDLS and CDR2 is YYNGEE in the germline V gene. The J segment lost 5 bases and the V segment lost 3 bases, leaving 11 bases of the junction unmatched. CDR3 nucleotides: TGTGCCAGCAGCGAACGGACTAGCGGGGGTCGTGTTAACAATGAGCAGTTCTTC. Translated, it gives CASSERTSGGRVNNEQFF.

The V and J genes are TRBV2 and TRBJ1-2, with a possible D match to TRBD1 (6 bases). V shed 5 bases and J shed 4 bases, with 11 bases lying between them. This CDR3 has 13 amino acids. Germline CDR1 and CDR2: SNHLY and FYNNEI. For the CDR3, the DNA is TGTGCCAGCAGTCGGACAGAGTCCTATGGCTACACCTTC. Translating it yields CASSRTESYGYTF.

The rearrangement uses TRBV15 and TRBJ1-2; the D gene is possibly TRBD1 (6 bases). This CDR3 is built from 17 residues. Germline V CDR1 and CDR2: LNHNV, YYDKDF (reference sequence). V gave up 1 base and J gave up 4 bases, with 19 bases separating them. DNA of the CDR3: TGTGCCACCAGCAGAGCAACCCGGGACACTCGAGCCTATGGCTACACCTTC. Amino acids: CATSRATRDTRAYGYTF.

The chain carries TRBV5-1 and TRBJ2-5, with a possible D match to TRBD1 (6 bases). This CDR3 is built from 14 residues. Germline V gene lookup returns CDR1 SGHRS and CDR2 YFSETQ. The V and J ends lost 0 bases and 4 bases respectively, with 10 bases between them. The CDR3 sequence: CASSLEWTAETQYF. CDR3 nucleotides: TGCGCCAGCAGCTTGGAATGGACAGCAGAGACCCAGTACTTC.

The chain is built from TRBV2 and TRBJ2-1; D call uncertain. Trimming took 2 bases from V and 0 from J, leaving 8 bases between them. The CDR3 is 15 amino acids. Germline V gives CDR1 SNHLY, CDR2 FYNNEI. In nucleotides, the CDR3 is TGTGCCAGCAGTGAACGTGACTCCTCCTACAATGAGCAGTTCTTC. Protein product: CASSERDSSYNEQFF.

The rearrangement joins TRBV24-1 to TRBJ2-3; 10 bases fit TRBD2. The CDR3 covers 16 residues. The V gene's germline CDR1 is KGHDR and CDR2 SFDVKD. Trimming removed 0 bases from V and 6 bases from J; junction bases left unmatched: 5. The CDR3 DNA reads as TGTGCCACCAGTGATTTGCAAGCGGGGGGGATGGATACGCAGTATTTT. The encoded protein is CATSDLQAGGMDTQYF.

As DNA, the CDR3 is TGTGCCAGCAGCTTGTGGGACAGATACATGAGCTATGGCTACACCTTC. The encoded protein is CASSLWDRYMSYGYTF. The V and J genes are TRBV5-6 and TRBJ1-2, with 7 positions matching TRBD1. CDR1 and CDR2 from the germline V gene are SGHDT and YYEEEE. This CDR3 contains 16 residues. V was clipped by 1 base and J by 4 bases; unmatched bases: 10.

The rearrangement links TRBV25-1 to TRBJ1-6; maybe TRBD1 (5 bases). The germline V gene has CDR1 MGHDK and CDR2 SYGVNS. CDR3 length: 14 residues. V was clipped by 8 bases and J by 7 bases, with 15 bases between them. The DNA for the CDR3 is TGTGCCAGCCGTGCTGGGGCGGGAAATTCACCCCTCCACTTT. This codes for CASRAGAGNSPLHF.

The chain couples TRBV2 to TRBJ2-5, with 10 nucleotides matching TRBD1. The CDR3 is made up of 15 amino acids. CDR1 SNHLY and CDR2 FYNNEI come from the germline V gene. V lost 4 bases to trimming and J lost 2 bases; unmatched junction nucleotides: 4. The CDR3 protein is CASSGDRGPQETQYF. CDR3 sequence (DNA): TGTGCCAGCAGTGGAGACAGGGGGCCTCAAGAGACCCAGTACTTC. Full variable domain (remainder filled in from reference TRBV2 and TRBJ2-5): EPEVTQTPSHQVTQMGQEVILRCVPISNHLYFYWYRQILGQKVEFLVSFYNNEISEKSEIFDDQFSVERPDGSNFTLKIRSTKLEDSAMYFCASSGDRGPQETQYFGPGTRLLVL.

The chain carries TRBV2 and TRBJ1-6; 9 bases map to TRBD1. Losses at the gene ends were 6 bases for V and 6 bases for J; bases not matched to a gene: 3. CDR1 and CDR2 from the germline V gene are SNHLY and FYNNEI. The length of the CDR3 is 14 residues. The chain's CDR3 is CASRDRGLNSPLHF. CDR3 in DNA: TGTGCCAGCAGGGACAGGGGTCTTAATTCACCCCTCCACTTT.

The chain is built from TRBV5-1 and TRBJ2-2, with TRBD2 matching 15 bases. The germline V gene encodes CDR1 SGHRS and CDR2 YFSETQ. The J segment lost 0 bases and the V segment lost 3 bases, leaving 6 bases of the junction unmatched. The CDR3 sequence is 19 residues long. CDR3 protein: CASSSMGLAGGANTGELFF. CDR3 DNA: TGCGCCAGCAGCTCAATGGGACTAGCGGGGGGCGCGAACACCGGGGAGCTGTTTTTT.

V usage is TRBV4-1 and J usage is TRBJ1-1; D unclear. Looked up from germline, CDR1 is MGHRA and CDR2 is YSYEKL. Between the trimmed V and J ends, which lost 1 base and 6 bases, there was a span of 6 bases. The CDR3 is made up of 12 amino acids. The CDR3 is CASSQVRSEAFF. Written as DNA, the CDR3 is TGCGCCAGCAGCCAAGTTCGGTCTGAAGCTTTCTTT.

CDR3 nucleotides: TGTGCCAGCAGGCAAGCTAGTAATTCACCCCTCCACTTT. Its translation: CASRQASNSPLHF. The chain couples TRBV28 to TRBJ1-6, with D uncertain. Germline CDR1 MDHEN, CDR2 SYDVKM. V lost 6 bases and J lost 6, with 9 bases in between. There are 13 residues in the CDR3.

V usage is TRBV27 and J usage is TRBJ1-5, with unresolved D. The CDR3 extends over 12 amino acids. Germline V gene data show CDR1 as MNHEY and CDR2 as SMNVEV (reference sequence). The V end was cut by 3 bases, the J end by 4 bases, with 4 bases between. CDR3 in amino acids: CASSFPNQPQHF. For the CDR3, the DNA is TGTGCCAGCAGTTTCCCTAATCAGCCCCAGCATTTT.